This T cell receptor (beta chain) was found in a study of low-dose radiotherapy and immunotherapy resistance in tumors. Eligibility was restricted to patients presenting with advanced solid tumors that lacked tumor-infiltrating lymphocytes. Deletions cut 3 bases from V and 8 bases from J, with 13 bases between. This CDR3 has 12 residues. Germline V lookup: CDR1 SQVTM, CDR2 ANQGSEA. Gene-specific TRAV and TRBV primers were used for first-strand cDNA, covering alpha and beta chains. With a constant-region primer and a V-primer adapter, TCRs were subjected to approximately 21 PCR cycles of amplification. TCRdb ran MiXCR on the reads and lists one entry per CDR3 protein. Here the sample spans about 16,000 distinct CDR3 sequences, approximately 63% being singletons.

This chain connects TRBV29-1 to TRBJ1-1; D possibly corresponds to TRBD1 (6 bases). The clonotype originates from a human donor with advanced metastatic prostate, ovarian, gallbladder or colorectal cancer (not recorded which). This table probably holds off-target reads from a library built for another chain. The CDR3 spells CSVDWGQLEAFF. In DNA form, the CDR3 reads TGCAGCGTTGACTGGGGACAACTCGAAGCTTTCTTT.